These T cell receptor beta chains were read from a single sample in a study of CD8 T cells in ankylosing spondylitis. From the 5' RACE reads, TCRdb called clonotypes with MiXCR, one entry per CDR3 protein. Among about 420,000 distinct CDR3 sequences listed, approximately 20% were seen once. Sequencing was done on a sample of blood, either unsorted or a sorted T cell fraction (not recorded which). The receptors shown here come from a male donor with ankylosing spondylitis. The CDR3 runs from the conserved cysteine through the conserved F or W. The D gene is left open where the match is weak. A clone size is listed for some rows: how often the clone was seen (once, few, many), or a class if it is expanded.

j_call | d_call | v_call | clone_size | cdr3_nt | cdr3_aa
TRBJ2-1 | TRBD2 | TRBV20-1 | few | TGCAGTGCTAGAGAAGCCCCCGGGTTTAGCGGGAGGTTGTACAATGAGCAGTTCTTC | CSAREAPGFSGRLYNEQFF
TRBJ2-2 | TRBD2 | TRBV7-3 | few | TGTGCCAGCAGCACCGGGACTAGCGGGAGGACCGGGGAGCTGTTTTTT | CASSTGTSGRTGELFF
TRBJ2-2 | - | TRBV5-1 | - | TGCGCCAGCAGCTTGCCACGCAGGGGACGAAGCACCGGGGAGCTGTTTTTT | CASSLPRRGRSTGELFF
TRBJ2-3 | - | TRBV9 | few | TGTGCCAGCAGCGACAGCGACTCTAGCACAGATACGCAGTATTTT | CASSDSDSSTDTQYF
TRBJ2-1 | TRBD2 | TRBV5-1 | - | TGCGCCAGCAGCCGGGGACTAGCGGGGGCTGAGCAGTTCTTC | CASSRGLAGAEQFF
TRBJ1-2 | TRBD1 | TRBV6-1 | - | TGTGCCAGCAGCGGACAGGGCTATGGCTACACCTTC | CASSGQGYGYTF
TRBJ2-7 | - | TRBV10-3 | - | TGTGCCATCAGGGGGGAGACTAACGAGCAGTACTTC | CAIRGETNEQYF
TRBJ2-2 | - | TRBV20-1 | - | TGCAGTGCTCGACTAACGAACACCGGGGAGCTGTTTTTT | CSARLTNTGELFF
TRBJ2-3 | - | TRBV20-1 | - | TGCAGTGCTACTTCACGGGTCACAGATACGCAGTATTTT | CSATSRVTDTQYF
TRBJ2-1 | TRBD1 | TRBV9 | - | TGTGCCAGCAGCGTAGAAGGGACAGGTCTTAATGAGCAGTTCTTC | CASSVEGTGLNEQFF
TRBJ2-3 | TRBD1 | TRBV3-1 | few | TGTGCCAGCAGCTCAGGGGGAGCTACAGATACGCAGTATTTT | CASSSGGATDTQYF
TRBJ2-7 | TRBD2 | TRBV30 | few | TGTGCCTGGAAAGTACTAGCGCCCTACGAGCAGTACTTC | CAWKVLAPYEQYF
TRBJ1-5 | - | TRBV3-1 | - | TGTGCCAGCAGCCAAGGCAGGGCGAGAAATCAGCCCCAGCATTTT | CASSQGRARNQPQHF
TRBJ2-3 | TRBD1 | TRBV20-1 | few | TGCAGTGCTAGAGATCCAAGGACAGGGTTAAGCACAGATACGCAGTATTTT | CSARDPRTGLSTDTQYF
TRBJ2-7 | TRBD2 | TRBV5-1 | few | TGCGCCAGCAGCTTCAGGACTAGCGGCTCCTACGAGCAGTACTTC | CASSFRTSGSYEQYF
TRBJ1-5 | - | TRBV6-5 | few | TGTGCCAGCAGTGATTCGAGCAATCAGCCCCAGCATTTT | CASSDSSNQPQHF
TRBJ2-3 | - | TRBV20-1 | - | TGCAGTGCCCCCACCGGGTCAGATACGCAGTATTTT | CSAPTGSDTQYF
TRBJ2-1 | TRBD2 | TRBV24-1 | - | TGTGCCACCAGTGACCCGGGACTAGCGGGTTTTAATGAGCAGTTCTTC | CATSDPGLAGFNEQFF
TRBJ2-1 | - | TRBV29-1 | many | TGCAGCGTTGGTTACAGGGTTGTCCATGAGCAGTTCTTC | CSVGYRVVHEQFF
TRBJ2-3 | TRBD2 | TRBV28 | few | TGTGCCAGCAGTTTACTTGGCGGGAGTGGGGCGGATACGCAGTATTTT | CASSLLGGSGADTQYF
TRBJ2-7 | - | TRBV20-1 | many | TGCAGTGCTAGAGTTGCGGGGAACTGGGTGGAGCAGTACTTC | CSARVAGNWVEQYF
TRBJ2-2 | - | TRBV7-2 | - | TGTGCCAGCAGCTTAGAGGGGCTCCCCGGTGGGGAGCTGTTTTTT | CASSLEGLPGGELFF
TRBJ2-6 | - | TRBV11-2 | - | TGTGCCAGCAGCTTAGTTCGGGGCTCTGGGGCCAACGTCCTGACTTTC | CASSLVRGSGANVLTF
TRBJ2-1 | TRBD2 | TRBV20-1 | few | TGCAGTGCTGCTAGCGGGAGGGCCTCCTCCTACAATGAGCAGTTCTTC | CSAASGRASSYNEQFF
TRBJ1-5 | - | TRBV12-3/TRBV12-4 | many | TGTGCCAGCAGTTTCGGGACGGTCAATCAGCCCCAGCATTTT | CASSFGTVNQPQHF
TRBJ2-5 | - | TRBV20-1 | few | TGCAGTGCTAGTTTTGGGTTGGAGACCCAGTACTTC | CSASFGLETQYF
TRBJ1-6 | TRBD1 | TRBV10-3 | few | TGTGCCATCAGTGCACAGGGGGCCTTGAGTAATTCACCCCTCCACTTT | CAISAQGALSNSPLHF
TRBJ2-1 | - | TRBV5-1 | few | TGCGCCAGCAGCTTGGTCCAGGAATCCTACAATGAGCAGTTCTTC | CASSLVQESYNEQFF
TRBJ2-7 | TRBD2 | TRBV20-1 | - | TGCAGTGCTAGACACGAGACTAGCGGGAGGTTCGAGCAGTACTTC | CSARHETSGRFEQYF
TRBJ1-1 | - | TRBV20-1 | many | TGCAGTGCAAAACAGGCCAGGCACACTGAAGCTTTCTTT | CSAKQARHTEAFF
TRBJ1-4 | TRBD1 | TRBV7-2 | - | TGTGCCAGCAGCCAGACAGGGGGCCGAGAAAAACTGTTTTTT | CASSQTGGREKLFF
TRBJ2-1 | TRBD1 | TRBV7-2 | few | TGTGCCAGCAGCGGCCAGGGGGCTAGGGCCTACAATGAGCAGTTCTTC | CASSGQGARAYNEQFF
TRBJ1-2 | - | TRBV20-1 | few | TGCAGTGCTTCGCCCCCGGGTCGGCAAGGAGGCTACACCTTC | CSASPPGRQGGYTF
TRBJ2-7 | - | TRBV5-5 | many | TGTGCCAGCGGCCACGGACAGCACTCCTACGAGCAGTACTTC | CASGHGQHSYEQYF
TRBJ2-1 | - | TRBV3-1 | few | TGTGCCAGCAGCCAAGTCTCCAGCGGGAAAACAGGGGAGCAGTTCTTC | CASSQVSSGKTGEQFF
TRBJ2-1 | TRBD1 | TRBV9 | - | TGTGCCAGCAGCAGATTGGGACAGGAGAACAATGAGCAGTTCTTC | CASSRLGQENNEQFF
TRBJ2-7 | TRBD1 | TRBV7-2 | - | TGTGCCAGCAGCTCCGCCGGGACAGGGGCCTACGAGCAGTACTTC | CASSSAGTGAYEQYF
TRBJ1-2 | TRBD1 | TRBV7-3 | few | TGTGCCAGCAGCTTAACACCCGGGACAGGGACCTATGGCTACACCTTC | CASSLTPGTGTYGYTF
TRBJ2-1 | - | TRBV7-2 | few | TGTGCCAGCAGCTTAGGGGTAGCGGCGTACAATGAGCAGTTCTTC | CASSLGVAAYNEQFF
TRBJ1-6 | - | TRBV11-2 | - | TGTGCCAGCGGGGAAGGGTCACCCCTCCACTTT | CASGEGSPLHF
TRBJ1-2 | - | TRBV12-3/TRBV12-4 | few | TGTGCCAGCAGTTTATCGGACAGAACCTATGGCTACACCTTC | CASSLSDRTYGYTF
TRBJ1-4 | TRBD1 | TRBV2 | - | TGTGCCAGCAGACCACCACGAGGACAGGGGGACTCCAATGAAAAACTGTTTTTT | CASRPPRGQGDSNEKLFF